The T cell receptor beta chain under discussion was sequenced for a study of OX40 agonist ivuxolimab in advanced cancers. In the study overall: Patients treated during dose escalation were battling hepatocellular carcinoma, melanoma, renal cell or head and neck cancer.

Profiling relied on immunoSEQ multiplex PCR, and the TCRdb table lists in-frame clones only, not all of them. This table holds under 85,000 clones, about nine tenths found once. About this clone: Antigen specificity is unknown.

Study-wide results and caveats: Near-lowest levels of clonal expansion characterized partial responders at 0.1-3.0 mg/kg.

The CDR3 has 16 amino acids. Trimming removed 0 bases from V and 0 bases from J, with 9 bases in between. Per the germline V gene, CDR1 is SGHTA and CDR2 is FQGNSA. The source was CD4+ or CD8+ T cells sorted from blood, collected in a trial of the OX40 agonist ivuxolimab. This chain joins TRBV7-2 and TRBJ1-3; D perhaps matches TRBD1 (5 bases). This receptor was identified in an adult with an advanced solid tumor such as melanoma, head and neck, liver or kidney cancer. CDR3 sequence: CASSLATVSSGNTIYF. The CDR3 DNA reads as TGTGCCAGCAGCTTAGCGACAGTCAGCTCTGGAAACACCATATATTTT.